Listed below are T cell receptor beta chains from one sample, sequenced in a study of CD8 T cells in ankylosing spondylitis. TCRdb processed the 5' RACE reads anew with MiXCR; each CDR3 protein has one entry. The table lists 450,000 or so distinct CDR3 sequences, 25% to 30% of them singletons. Sequencing used blood, either unsorted or a sorted T cell fraction (not recorded which). The receptors here all came from a male donor with ankylosing spondylitis. The CDR3 runs from the conserved cysteine through the conserved F or W. Each record gives: J gene, CDR3 length, D gene, V gene, clone size, CDR3 protein, CDR3 DNA. The D gene is left open where the match is weak. Only some rows state a clone size, as once, few, many or a class for expanded clones.

TRBJ1-2 12 NA TRBV24-1 NA CAISTGRYGYTF TGTGCCATCTCAACGGGGCGCTATGGCTACACCTTC
TRBJ1-1 14 TRBD1 TRBV29-1 few CSVGRGSLGTEAFF TGCAGCGTGGGCAGGGGGAGCCTAGGGACTGAAGCTTTCTTT
TRBJ2-7 14 TRBD1 TRBV25-1 NA CASSGGQGIFEQYF TGTGCCAGCAGTGGAGGACAGGGAATCTTCGAGCAGTACTTC
TRBJ1-2 14 NA TRBV24-1 few CATSDLLRTYGYTF TGTGCCACCAGTGATTTGCTCCGGACCTATGGCTACACCTTC
TRBJ2-3 13 NA TRBV6-6 few CASTLSGYDTQYF TGTGCCAGCACCCTGAGTGGCTACGATACGCAGTATTTT
TRBJ2-3 12 NA TRBV3-1 NA CASSQAPDTQYF TGTGCCAGCAGCCAAGCACCAGATACGCAGTATTTT
TRBJ1-1 14 TRBD1 TRBV12-3/TRBV12-4 NA CASRIQGSYTEAFF TGTGCCAGCAGGATACAGGGGAGCTACACTGAAGCTTTCTTT
TRBJ2-5 16 TRBD1 TRBV10-3 NA CAISDRGTGKFETQYF TGTGCCATCAGTGACCGCGGGACAGGGAAATTTGAGACCCAGTACTTC
TRBJ2-5 14 NA TRBV5-1 NA CASSLGEHGETQYF TGCGCCAGCAGCTTGGGGGAGCACGGTGAGACCCAGTACTTC
TRBJ2-5 18 TRBD2 TRBV3-1 NA CASSQGGSGRRAQETQYF TGTGCCAGCAGCCAAGGAGGTAGCGGGAGAAGGGCGCAAGAGACCCAGTACTTC
TRBJ2-1 15 NA TRBV6-1 few CASRSGYDFYNEQFF TGTGCCAGCAGGTCCGGGTACGATTTCTACAATGAGCAGTTCTTC
TRBJ2-1 15 NA TRBV20-1 few CSARARGAGSYEQFF TGCAGTGCTAGAGCCCGGGGGGCCGGCTCATATGAGCAGTTCTTC
TRBJ1-2 15 NA TRBV13 few CASSLGAESNYGYTF TGTGCCAGCAGCTTAGGGGCAGAGAGTAACTATGGCTACACCTTC
TRBJ2-7 18 TRBD2 TRBV11-2 few CASSRSPGTSGSSYEQYF TGTGCCAGCAGCCGCAGTCCCGGGACTAGCGGGTCCTCCTACGAGCAGTACTTC
TRBJ1-2 13 TRBD1 TRBV29-1 NA CSVRGTEHYGYTF TGCAGCGTCCGAGGGACAGAACACTATGGCTACACCTTC
TRBJ2-5 16 NA TRBV12-3/TRBV12-4 NA CASSLASSGAQETQYF TGTGCCAGCAGTTTAGCTTCGTCAGGGGCCCAAGAGACCCAGTACTTC
TRBJ2-3 13 TRBD1 TRBV27 few CASSRQGFDTQYF TGTGCCAGCAGTCGACAGGGTTTCGATACGCAGTATTTT
TRBJ2-5 16 TRBD2 TRBV5-1 NA CASSVRPGLGQETQYF TGCGCCAGCAGCGTCCGACCGGGACTAGGCCAAGAGACCCAGTACTTC
TRBJ2-1 17 TRBD2 TRBV20-1 few CSASRLQVLAGYNEQFF TGCAGTGCTAGTCGCCTCCAGGTCCTAGCGGGATACAATGAGCAGTTCTTC
TRBJ2-7 13 NA TRBV5-1 NA CASSSREWGEQYF TGCGCCAGCAGCAGTCGTGAGTGGGGCGAGCAGTACTTC
TRBJ2-7 16 TRBD2 TRBV6-5 few CASSYSGGSLSYEQYF TGTGCCAGCAGTTACTCGGGCGGGAGCCTCTCCTACGAGCAGTACTTC
TRBJ2-1 14 NA TRBV6-5 NA CASSYPGRQNEQFF TGTGCCAGCAGTTACCCCGGACGGCAGAATGAGCAGTTCTTC
TRBJ1-5 15 NA TRBV5-1 few CASSLGPVGDQPQHF TGCGCCAGCAGCTTGGGGCCCGTGGGGGATCAGCCCCAGCATTTT
TRBJ2-3 15 NA TRBV5-1 few CASALEVPSTDTQYF TGCGCCAGCGCGCTGGAGGTACCTAGCACAGATACGCAGTATTTT
TRBJ1-5 13 NA TRBV6-2/TRBV6-3 few CASSYEGQSPQHF TGTGCCAGCAGTTACGAGGGGCAATCGCCCCAGCATTTT
TRBJ2-1 17 NA TRBV3-1 NA CASSHLSLGGYYNEQFF TGTGCCAGCAGCCATCTCTCCTTGGGCGGCTACTACAATGAGCAGTTCTTC
TRBJ2-3 15 NA TRBV29-1 NA CSVEGGPNSTDTQYF TGCAGCGTTGAGGGGGGCCCAAATAGCACAGATACGCAGTATTTT
TRBJ2-3 16 TRBD2 TRBV7-6 NA CASSSRLASSTDTQYF TGTGCCAGCAGCTCCCGACTAGCGTCTAGCACAGATACGCAGTATTTT
TRBJ2-7 15 NA TRBV20-1 NA CSARERSGPAMEQYF TGCAGTGCTAGAGAACGTAGCGGCCCTGCTATGGAGCAGTACTTC
TRBJ2-3 17 TRBD2 TRBV6-2/TRBV6-3 many CASSLRPGTSNTDTQYF TGTGCCAGCAGCCTCAGACCGGGGACTAGCAACACAGATACGCAGTATTTT
TRBJ2-7 16 TRBD2 TRBV5-1 NA CASSIGGLASTDEQYF TGCGCCAGCAGCATTGGGGGACTAGCTTCGACGGACGAGCAGTACTTC
TRBJ2-6 18 TRBD2 TRBV5-1 NA CASSLEASGSTGANVLTF TGCGCCAGCAGCTTGGAGGCTAGCGGGAGCACCGGGGCCAACGTCCTGACTTTC
TRBJ2-1 14 TRBD2 TRBV24-1 NA CATSDGLAGDEQFF TGTGCCACCAGTGACGGACTAGCGGGAGACGAGCAGTTCTTC
TRBJ1-2 13 NA TRBV10-3 few CAISRGLNYGYTF TGTGCCATCAGCCGGGGACTCAACTATGGCTACACCTTC
TRBJ1-1 14 NA TRBV20-1 few CSARDPRGPTEAFF TGCAGTGCTAGAGATCCCCGGGGGCCCACTGAAGCTTTCTTT
TRBJ1-2 14 NA TRBV12-3/TRBV12-4 NA CASSFSGGYYGYTF TGTGCCAGCAGTTTCTCCGGGGGATACTATGGCTACACCTTC
TRBJ2-1 19 TRBD2 TRBV24-1 NA CATSDPQSTSGSSYNEQFF TGTGCCACCAGTGATCCTCAATCTACGAGCGGGAGCTCCTACAATGAGCAGTTCTTC
TRBJ2-3 16 NA TRBV20-1 NA CSAGSTSKQSTDTQYF TGCAGTGCTGGTTCTACTAGCAAACAGTCCACAGATACGCAGTATTTT
TRBJ2-1 15 NA TRBV2 NA CASSVKRSSYNEQFF TGTGCCAGCAGTGTTAAGCGGAGCTCCTACAATGAGCAGTTCTTC
TRBJ2-5 13 NA TRBV20-1 NA CSVSGRGQETQYF TGCAGTGTTAGCGGAAGGGGTCAAGAGACCCAGTACTTC
TRBJ1-1 13 NA TRBV20-1 many CSPRSGARTEAFF TGCAGTCCAAGGTCGGGGGCCCGGACTGAAGCTTTCTTT
TRBJ2-5 16 TRBD1 TRBV7-2 NA CASSQRRTGIRETQYF TGTGCCAGCAGTCAGCGTCGGACAGGGATTCGAGAGACCCAGTACTTC
TRBJ1-4 14 NA TRBV2 NA CASSSGVMGEKLFF TGTGCCAGCAGTTCAGGAGTAATGGGTGAAAAACTGTTTTTT
TRBJ1-1 14 TRBD1 TRBV7-9 NA CASSWGRDSPEAFF TGTGCCAGCAGTTGGGGCCGGGACAGCCCTGAAGCTTTCTTT
TRBJ2-4 14 NA TRBV12-3/TRBV12-4 few CASSLGVWLDIQYF TGTGCCAGCAGTTTGGGCGTATGGTTGGACATTCAGTACTTC
TRBJ1-1 15 TRBD1 TRBV15 few CATSRDAQGGSEAFF TGTGCCACCAGCAGAGATGCACAGGGGGGATCTGAAGCTTTCTTT
TRBJ1-1 13 NA TRBV10-3 few CAIGTGTKTEAFF TGTGCCATCGGGACCGGGACAAAAACTGAAGCTTTCTTT
TRBJ2-1 12 NA TRBV3-1 few CASSLVPNEQFF TGTGCCAGCAGCCTCGTGCCTAACGAGCAGTTCTTC
TRBJ2-1 14 NA TRBV7-8 few CASSLGAGPKEQFF TGTGCCAGCAGCTTAGGAGCAGGTCCTAAGGAGCAGTTCTTC
TRBJ2-7 14 NA TRBV7-7 once CASSRGRGGYEQYF TGTGCCAGCAGCCGGGGTAGGGGTGGCTACGAGCAGTACTTC
TRBJ2-3 16 NA TRBV6-2/TRBV6-3 once CASSDPGWGSTDTQYF TGTGCCAGCAGTGACCCAGGATGGGGTAGCACAGATACGCAGTATTTT
TRBJ1-2 14 NA TRBV12-3/TRBV12-4 few CASSLSGSSYGYTF TGTGCCAGCAGTCTCAGTGGATCTAGCTATGGCTACACCTTC
TRBJ2-2 16 NA TRBV20-1 NA CSASRQELANTGELFF TGCAGTGCCAGCCGCCAGGAGCTCGCGAACACCGGGGAGCTGTTTTTT